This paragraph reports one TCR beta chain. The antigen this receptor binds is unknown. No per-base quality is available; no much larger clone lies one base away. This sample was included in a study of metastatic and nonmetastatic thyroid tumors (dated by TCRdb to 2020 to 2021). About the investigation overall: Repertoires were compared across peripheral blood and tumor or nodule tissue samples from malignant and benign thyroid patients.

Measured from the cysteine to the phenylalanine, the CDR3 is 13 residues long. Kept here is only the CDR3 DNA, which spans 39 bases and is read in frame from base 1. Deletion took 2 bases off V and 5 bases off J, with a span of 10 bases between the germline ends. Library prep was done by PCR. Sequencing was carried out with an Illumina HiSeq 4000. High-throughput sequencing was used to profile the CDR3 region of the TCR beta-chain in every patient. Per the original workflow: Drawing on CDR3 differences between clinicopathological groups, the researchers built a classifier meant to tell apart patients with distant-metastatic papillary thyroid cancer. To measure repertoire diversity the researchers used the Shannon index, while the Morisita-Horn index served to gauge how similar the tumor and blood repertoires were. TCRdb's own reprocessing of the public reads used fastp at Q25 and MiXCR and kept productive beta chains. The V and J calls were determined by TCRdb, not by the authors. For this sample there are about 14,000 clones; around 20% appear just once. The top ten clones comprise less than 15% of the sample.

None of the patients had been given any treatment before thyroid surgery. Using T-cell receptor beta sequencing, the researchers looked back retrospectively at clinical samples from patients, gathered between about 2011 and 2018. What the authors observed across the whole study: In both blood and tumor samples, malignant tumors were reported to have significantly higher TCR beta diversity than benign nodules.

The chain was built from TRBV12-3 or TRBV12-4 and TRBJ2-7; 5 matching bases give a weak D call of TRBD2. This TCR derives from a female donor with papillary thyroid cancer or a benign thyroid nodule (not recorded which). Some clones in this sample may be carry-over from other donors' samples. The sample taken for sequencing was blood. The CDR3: CASSLRRGNEQYF. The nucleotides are TGTGCCAGCAGTTTACGAAGAGGGAACGAGCAGTACTTC.